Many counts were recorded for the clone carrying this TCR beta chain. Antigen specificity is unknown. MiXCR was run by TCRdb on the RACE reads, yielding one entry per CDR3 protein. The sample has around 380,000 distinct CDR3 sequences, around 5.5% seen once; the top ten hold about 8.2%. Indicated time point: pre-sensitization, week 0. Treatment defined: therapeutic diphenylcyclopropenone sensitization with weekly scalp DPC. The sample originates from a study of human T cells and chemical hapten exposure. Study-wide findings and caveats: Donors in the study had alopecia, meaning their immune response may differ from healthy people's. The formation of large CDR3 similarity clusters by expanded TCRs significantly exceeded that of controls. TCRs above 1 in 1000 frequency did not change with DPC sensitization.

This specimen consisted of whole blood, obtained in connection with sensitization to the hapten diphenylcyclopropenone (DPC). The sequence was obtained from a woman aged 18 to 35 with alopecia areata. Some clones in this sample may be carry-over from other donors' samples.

The CDR3 reads CSVGAGGKAFF. The CDR3 coding sequence is TGCAGCGTGGGGGCAGGGGGGAAAGCTTTCTTT. The chain is built from TRBV29-1 and TRBJ1-1; TRBD1 agrees at 7 bases. This CDR3 contains 11 residues. Germline V gene lookup returns CDR1 SQVTM and CDR2 ANQGSEA. V lost 6 bases to trimming and J lost 9 bases; unmatched junction nucleotides: 7.